The present T cell receptor beta chain was sequenced within a study of cytotoxic CD8 clonotypes in ibrutinib-treated CLL. Assay used: immunoSEQ multiplex PCR; TCRdb lists only in-frame clones, some missing. This sample has fewer than 400,000 clones, with 67% found just once. CDR1 is SQVTM and CDR2 is ANQGSEA in the germline V gene. The CDR3 spans 12 residues. With 6 bases removed from V and 6 bases from J, the gap between germline ends came to 11 bases. This clonotype was sampled from a human donor with chronic lymphocytic leukemia. This chain uses TRBV29-1 with TRBJ1-4; tentatively, D is TRBD1 (5 bases). The specimen was PBMCs, collected after 36 months of ibrutinib treatment. The CDR3 loop reads CSVQKGYEKLFF. The CDR3 nucleotides read TGCAGCGTCCAAAAGGGGTATGAAAAACTGTTTTTT.